This TCR beta chain emerged from a study of T cells in Graves' hyperthyroidism and ophthalmopathy. Exclusion of patients followed from uncontrolled infection, other autoimmune disease, pregnancy or lactation. Diagnosis rested on symptoms, serum thyroxine and TRAb, thyroid ultrasound, and orbital computed tomography. This clonotype was picked up a small number of times. Its antigen is not known. The ends lost 7 bases at V and 3 bases at J; junction bases unmatched: 7. Germline V gives CDR1 SGHNT, CDR2 YYREEE (reference sequence). The length of the CDR3 is 14 residues. Study-wide results and limits: Ophthalmopathy was identified by the model a median approximately six months ahead of onset.

Amplification of TCR beta CDR3 regions used RNA as the template. The HTBI primer set drove a first-round RT-PCR of the TCR CDR3. Via MiXCR, TCRdb re-called the multiplex PCR reads, giving one row per CDR3 protein. The sample has 250,000 to 400,000 distinct CDR3 sequences; roughly 15% are singletons. Sequences were obtained from blood. The V and J genes are TRBV5-4 and TRBJ2-1; 7 bases are shared with TRBD2. This clonotype was obtained from a woman aged 40-49 years with Graves' ophthalmopathy. CDR3 sequence (DNA): TGTGCCAGCGGAAACCGGGACTACTACAATGAGCAGTTCTTC. Translation: CASGNRDYYNEQFF.